Each of the 26 T cell receptor beta chains below was sequenced from the same sample in a study of blood T cells in healthy people across ages. Alongside a J-beta primer mix, a sample-barcoded 5' primer served in a second PCR lasting about 6 to 12 cycles. MiXCR was run by TCRdb on the 5' RACE reads, yielding one entry per CDR3 protein. The sample has some 1.8 million distinct CDR3 sequences; approximately 40% are singletons. The specimen sequenced was blood. These receptors originate from a human donor in good health.

This clonotype was seen more than once but under ten times. V is TRBV29-1 and J is TRBJ2-3; D gene unclear. The CDR3 loop spans 11 amino acids. In germline, CDR1 is SQVTM, CDR2 ANQGSEA. The V end was cut by 8 bases, the J end by 7 bases, with 13 bases between. This chain's CDR3 is CSPEELNTQYF. Written as DNA, the CDR3 is TGCAGCCCAGAGGAACTCAATACGCAGTATTTT.

This clonotype appeared a few times. The rearrangement uses TRBV6-2 or TRBV6-3 and TRBJ1-2, with 7 bases aligning to TRBD1. Trimming took 6 bases from V and 0 from J; bases not matched to a gene: 10. The length of the CDR3 is 16 residues. CDR1 and CDR2 from the germline V gene are MNHEY and SVGEGT. The CDR3 protein is CASSPGTDLPNYGYTF. CDR3 nucleotides: TGTGCCAGCAGCCCCGGGACAGACCTCCCTAACTATGGCTACACCTTC.

The rearrangement links TRBV5-1 to TRBJ1-2; D possibly corresponds to TRBD1 (6 bases). The CDR3 spans 16 residues. The V and J ends lost 2 bases and 8 bases respectively, with 22 bases between them. The germline gives CDR1 SGHRS, CDR2 YFSETQ. As DNA, the CDR3 is TGCGCCAGCAGCTTTCCCCAGGGGTCCGCCACAGGAGGCTACACCTTC. This encodes CASSFPQGSATGGYTF.

This clonotype was detected ten times or more. The genes are TRBV29-1 and TRBJ1-2; a weak D match, TRBD1 (5 bases). The V end lost 5 bases, the J end lost 1 base, and 8 bases lay between the germline ends. Germline CDR1 and CDR2: SQVTM and ANQGSEA. The CDR3 is 12 residues long. The CDR3 coding sequence is TGCAGCGTTCAGAGGGGTAACTATGGCTACACCTTC. It specifies CSVQRGNYGYTF. Together with reference TRBV29-1 and TRBJ1-2, the CDR3 gives the full variable domain: SAVISQKPSRDICQRGTSLTIQCQVDSQVTMMFWYRQQPGQSLTLIATANQGSEATYESGFVIDKFPISRPNLTFSTLTVSNMSPEDSSIYLCSVQRGNYGYTFGSGTRLTVV.

The chain joins TRBV4-3 to TRBJ1-1; 9 bases align to TRBD1. The CDR3 is made up of 17 amino acids. The V gene's germline CDR1 is LGHNA and CDR2 YSLEER. Unmatched junction bases numbered 6, after V lost 0 bases and J lost 1 base. The CDR3: CASSQDPTTGGNTEAFF. Written as DNA, the CDR3 is TGCGCCAGCAGCCAAGATCCCACGACAGGGGGGAACACTGAAGCTTTCTTT.

The chain employs TRBV6-2 or TRBV6-3 and TRBJ2-7, with D perhaps matching TRBD1 (7 bases). Germline assignment: CDR1 MNHEY and CDR2 SVGEGT. The CDR3 consists of 15 residues. The V and J ends lost 9 bases and 3 bases respectively, with 21 bases between them. This CDR3 is CASRYSGGGNYEQYF. In nucleotides, the CDR3 is TGTGCCAGTAGATACAGCGGAGGGGGCAACTACGAGCAGTACTTC.

This clonotype appeared a few times. The gene calls are TRBV28 and TRBJ2-4; 7 bases are shared with TRBD1. The J call may not be correct, given that the DNA end is closer to TRBJ2-7. Germline assignment: CDR1 MDHEN and CDR2 SYDVKM. CDR3 length: 15 amino acids. CDR3 protein: CASRGWTGGDYEQYF. DNA for the CDR3: TGTGCCAGCAGGGGATGGACAGGTGGAGACTACGAGCAGTACTTC.

The chain links TRBV4-3 to TRBJ1-2; D not certain. Per germline, CDR1 LGHNA and CDR2 YSLEER. The CDR3 is 15 amino acids. Trimming removed 4 bases at V and 7 bases at J, with 19 bases between. The CDR3 region has the DNA TGCGCCAGCAGCCGGCAAGTTAACAGCGACGGTGGCTACACCTTC. Its translation: CASSRQVNSDGGYTF.

This clonotype was observed many times. The chain is built from TRBV11-2 and TRBJ2-1, with 8 bases matching TRBD2. Trimming removed 2 bases from V and 5 bases from J; junction bases left unmatched: 5. CDR3 size: 15 residues. Looked up from germline, CDR1 is SGHAT and CDR2 is FQNNGV. In DNA form, the CDR3 reads TGTGCCAGCAGCTTACAGCGGGGGTCCCACAATGAGCAGTTCTTC. Translation gives CASSLQRGSHNEQFF.

This rearrangement joins TRBV20-1 to TRBJ2-3; 8 bases fit TRBD1. V trimming: 5 bases; J trimming: 11 bases; junction bases outside the gene matches: 9. The CDR3 runs 12 residues. Per the germline V gene, CDR1 is DFQATT and CDR2 is SNEGSKA (reference sequence). In nucleotides, the CDR3 is TGCAGTGCTTCCGGACAGGGTAGGATGCAGTATTTT. As protein: CSASGQGRMQYF.

This clonotype was observed a handful of times. The chain carries TRBV12-5 and TRBJ1-5; 9 bases map to TRBD1. The V segment lost 4 bases and the J segment 0 bases; nucleotides outside the gene matches: 7. The germline CDR1 and CDR2 sequences are LGHNT and FRNRAP. The CDR3 spans 17 residues. The CDR3 DNA reads TGTGCTAGTGGTTCGCGACAGGGGGGCTATAGCAATCAGCCCCAGCATTTT. Amino acid sequence: CASGSRQGGYSNQPQHF. Filled out from reference TRBV12-5 and TRBJ1-5, the complete variable domain reads DARVTQTPRHKVTEMGQEVTMRCQPILGHNTVFWYRQTMMQGLELLAYFRNRAPLDDSGMPKDRFSAEMPDATLATLKIQPSEPRDSAVYFCASGSRQGGYSNQPQHFGDGTRLSIL.

The chain has TRBV12-3 or TRBV12-4 and TRBJ2-5; D is ambiguous. CDR3 length: 13 amino acids. V dropped 3 bases and J dropped 7 bases, with 12 bases sitting between them. CDR3 amino acids: CASSFMEDGTQYF. The DNA of the CDR3 is TGTGCCAGCAGTTTTATGGAAGATGGGACCCAGTACTTC.

This chain joins TRBV6-6 and TRBJ2-1; D remains unclear. V was pared by 5 bases and J by 11 bases, with 10 bases between. CDR3 length: 11 residues. CDR1 and CDR2 from the germline V gene are MNHNY and SVGAGI (reference sequence). The CDR3 sequence is CASSPYYKQFF. In nucleotides, the CDR3 is TGTGCCAGCAGTCCTTATTACAAGCAGTTCTTC.

The CDR3 region has the DNA TGCGCCAGCAGCTTGGGCAGGGGAGGTGTAGATGAGCAGTTCTTC. Translating it yields CASSLGRGGVDEQFF. The chain combines TRBV5-1 with TRBJ2-1, with D perhaps matching TRBD1 or TRBD2 (6 bases each). Germline CDR1 reads SGHRS; CDR2 reads YFSETQ. V lost 0 bases to trimming and J lost 8 bases, with 15 bases between them. The CDR3 spans 15 residues.

J is TRBJ2-5 and V is TRBV6-2 or TRBV6-3; D unclear. Germline assignment: CDR1 MNHEY and CDR2 SVGEGT. This CDR3 spans 13 amino acids. V shed 2 bases and J shed 2 bases, with 6 bases lying between them. The CDR3 bases are TGTGCCAGCAGTTACGACGGGCAAGAGACCCAGTACTTC. It is translated as CASSYDGQETQYF.

Comments on this clonotype: Germline and junction disagree at one end, which may indicate a read error. The genes are TRBV29-1 and TRBJ2-3; D is ambiguous. CDR1 and CDR2 (germline): SQVTM, ANQGSEA. This CDR3 is built from 12 residues. For the CDR3, the DNA is TGCCGCGTTGACCGAAGCACAGATACGCAGTATTTT. Its translation is CRVDRSTDTQYF.

The chain joins TRBV29-1 to TRBJ1-1, with D unclear. The V end lost 3 bases, the J end lost 7 bases, and 24 bases lay between the germline ends. The CDR3 runs to 16 residues. The V gene's germline CDR1 is SQVTM and CDR2 ANQGSEA. CDR3 in amino acids: CSVEGTQVGRPGEAFF. The CDR3 bases are TGCAGCGTTGAGGGTACCCAGGTTGGGCGTCCAGGTGAAGCTTTCTTT.

This clonotype has more than one count but fewer than ten. A junction boundary mismatches the germline segment, possibly from a read error. The chain recombines TRBV29-1 with TRBJ2-1; a weak D match, TRBD2 (6 bases). CDR3 length: 12 residues. Germline values: CDR1 SQVTM, CDR2 ANQGSEA. In nucleotides, the CDR3 is TGCAGCGGTGAAGTCGGGGGCAATGAGCAGTTCTTC. Translated, it gives CSGEVGGNEQFF.

V usage is TRBV4-3 and J usage is TRBJ2-1; no firm D call. The germline V gene encodes CDR1 LGHNA and CDR2 YSLEER. Trimming shortened V by 0 bases and J by 0 bases, and 12 bases separated the two germline ends. The CDR3 is made up of 17 amino acids. CDR3 DNA sequence: TGCGCCAGCAGCCAAGAACGAACAACGAACTCCTACAATGAGCAGTTCTTC. Translating gives CASSQERTTNSYNEQFF.

The rearrangement links TRBV12-3 or TRBV12-4 to TRBJ2-7, with a possible D match to TRBD1 (6 bases). With 5 bases removed from V and 3 bases from J, the gap between germline ends came to 14 bases. This CDR3 comprises 14 residues. The CDR3 here is CASSGFPDSYEQYF. The CDR3 DNA sequence: TGTGCCAGCAGTGGGTTTCCGGACAGCTACGAGCAGTACTTC.

The sample holds a few counts of this clonotype. J is TRBJ1-1 and V is TRBV5-1, with TRBD1 matching 8 bases. The CDR3 totals 14 residues. CDR1 is SGHRS, CDR2 YFSETQ, per germline. Trimming cost V 7 bases and J 5 bases; bases outside gene matches: 10. CDR3 region: CASGPGQGRTEAFF. The CDR3 DNA follows: TGCGCCAGCGGACCCGGACAGGGAAGGACTGAAGCTTTCTTT.

The chain is built from TRBV20-1 and TRBJ2-3; a weak D match, TRBD2 (5 bases). Per the germline V gene, CDR1 is DFQATT and CDR2 is SNEGSKA (reference sequence). The CDR3 length is 15 residues. V lost 2 bases and J lost 1, with 13 bases in between. The CDR3, as DNA: TGCAGTGCTAGAAAGCTTAGCGACGGCACAGATACGCAGTATTTT. Its translation is CSARKLSDGTDTQYF.

This clonotype was detected many times. J is TRBJ2-4 and V is TRBV7-2; TRBD2 is a possible D gene (7 bases). The CDR3 runs 15 residues. Germline loops: CDR1 SGHTA, CDR2 FQGNSA. Trimming pared 2 bases from V and 6 bases from J, leaving 14 bases between. As DNA, the CDR3 is TGTGCCAGCAGCTTAAGGGCCGGGGGGCTAAACATTCAGTACTTC. Its translation: CASSLRAGGLNIQYF. Looking up the rest from reference TRBV7-2 and TRBJ2-4 gives the full variable domain: GAGVSQSPSNKVTEKGKDVELRCDPISGHTALYWYRQSLGQGLEFLIYFQGNSAPDKSGLPSDRFSAERTGGSVSTLTIQRTQQEDSAVYLCASSLRAGGLNIQYFGAGTRLSVL.

This sequence joins TRBV7-9 and TRBJ2-1; 8 bases fit TRBD1. Germline trimming cut 7 bases from V and 0 bases from J; bases unmatched to any gene: 14. CDR1 and CDR2 (germline): SEHNR, FQNEAQ (reference sequence). The CDR3 contains 18 residues. The CDR3 nucleotides are TGTGCCAGCAAAGGACAGGGCATGGCGGGGCACTCCTACAATGAGCAGTTCTTC. Residues: CASKGQGMAGHSYNEQFF.

About this clonotype itself: Germline and junction disagree at one end, which may indicate a read error. The chain has TRBV28 and TRBJ2-1; 7 positions match TRBD2. The CDR3 sequence is 15 residues long. In germline, CDR1 is MDHEN, CDR2 SYDVKM. The CDR3 region has the DNA TGTGCCAGCAGTTACCCGGGACTACCAAACAATGTGCAGTTCTTC. Translating gives CASSYPGLPNNVQFF.

Comments on this clonotype: Sequence at one end of the junction differs from germline and may be a read error. The rearrangement links TRBV4-3 to TRBJ2-3; D is ambiguous. CDR1 LGHNA and CDR2 YSLEER come from the germline V gene. There are 15 residues in the CDR3. CDR3 in DNA: TGCGCCGGCAGCCAGGCCGCGGATGGCACAGATACGCAGTATTTT. It codes for CAGSQAADGTDTQYF.